Listed here are 3 T cell receptor beta chains from one sample, sequenced in a study of blood T cells in healthy people across ages. Combining a sample-barcoded 5' primer with a J-beta primer mix, a second PCR ran for about 6 to 12 cycles. TCRdb processed the 5' RACE reads anew with MiXCR; each CDR3 protein has one entry. The table includes 1.8 million or so distinct CDR3 sequences, about two fifths detected once. The sequenced sample consisted of blood. These TCRs come from a human donor in good health.

In the case of this clonotype: A clone one base away is much larger, so this may be a read error. This sequence joins TRBV20-1 and TRBJ2-5, with D perhaps TRBD1 or TRBD2 (5 bases each). This CDR3 comprises 11 residues. Germline V gives CDR1 DFQATT, CDR2 SNEGSKA (reference sequence). The CDR3, as DNA: TGCAGTGCTGGGGACGCAGAGACCCAGGACTTC. This sequence encodes CSAGDAETQDF.

The gene calls are TRBV9 and TRBJ2-6; D not certain. The length of the CDR3 is 17 residues. Germline V CDR1 and CDR2: SGDLS, YYNGEE. V was trimmed by 1 base and J by 4 bases, leaving 15 bases between them. CDR3 coding DNA: TGTGCCAGCAGCGTAAATTCCCTCTCAGGAGGGGCCAACGTCCTGACTTTC. This translates into CASSVNSLSGGANVLTF.

The chain couples TRBV20-1 to TRBJ2-1; weak D call: TRBD1 (7 bases). The germline V gene has CDR1 DFQATT and CDR2 SNEGSKA (reference sequence). The CDR3 covers 17 residues. The V and J ends lost 1 base and 0 bases respectively, with 16 bases between them. CDR3 in DNA: TGCAGTGCTAGAGGCGGGACAGCCTGGACCTCCTACAATGAGCAGTTCTTC. Protein: CSARGGTAWTSYNEQFF.